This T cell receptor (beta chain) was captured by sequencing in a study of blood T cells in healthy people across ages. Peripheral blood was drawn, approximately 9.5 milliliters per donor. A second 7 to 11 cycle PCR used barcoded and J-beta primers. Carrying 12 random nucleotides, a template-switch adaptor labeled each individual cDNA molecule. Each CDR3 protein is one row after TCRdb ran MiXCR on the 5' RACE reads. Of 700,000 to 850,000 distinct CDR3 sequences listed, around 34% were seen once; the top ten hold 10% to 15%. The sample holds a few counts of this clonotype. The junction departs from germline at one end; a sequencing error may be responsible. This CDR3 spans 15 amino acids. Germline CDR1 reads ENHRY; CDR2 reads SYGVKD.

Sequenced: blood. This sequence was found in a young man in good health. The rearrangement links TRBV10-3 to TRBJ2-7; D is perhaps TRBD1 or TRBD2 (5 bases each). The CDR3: CAISVSGTESCEQYF. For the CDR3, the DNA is TGCGCCATCAGTGTATCCGGGACCGAATCCTGCGAGCAGTACTTC.